The clone carrying this TCR beta chain was counted many times. What it binds is unknown. This record belongs to a study of post-analysis software for immune sequencing data. Whole-study results and caveats: Multiple sclerosis patients had significantly lower normalized Chao1 diversity than controls. F-measure co-clustering was strong for batch-matched samples. Patients had higher frequencies than controls of five or six TRBV segments, including TRBV5-6, TRBV5-1 and TRBV20-1.

CDR1 and CDR2 from the germline V gene are SGHVS and FNYEAQ. The CDR3 extends over 15 amino acids. Trimming removed 0 bases at V and 4 bases at J, with 12 bases between. The TCR beta cDNA libraries carried unique molecular identifiers. Each batch of about 0.95 to 11 million T cells produced roughly 500,000 cDNA molecules. TCRdb ran MiXCR on the PCR reads and lists one entry per CDR3 protein. The table shows under 200,000 distinct CDR3 sequences, with 25% to 30% occurring only once. This clonotype was sampled from a girl between 2 and 17 years old with multiple sclerosis. V usage is TRBV7-6 and J usage is TRBJ1-1; D may be TRBD1 (5 bases). What was sequenced was blood. The CDR3 bases are TGTGCCAGCAGCTTAGCCGAGACAGCGCTCACTGAAGCTTTCTTT. Its protein product is CASSLAETALTEAFF.